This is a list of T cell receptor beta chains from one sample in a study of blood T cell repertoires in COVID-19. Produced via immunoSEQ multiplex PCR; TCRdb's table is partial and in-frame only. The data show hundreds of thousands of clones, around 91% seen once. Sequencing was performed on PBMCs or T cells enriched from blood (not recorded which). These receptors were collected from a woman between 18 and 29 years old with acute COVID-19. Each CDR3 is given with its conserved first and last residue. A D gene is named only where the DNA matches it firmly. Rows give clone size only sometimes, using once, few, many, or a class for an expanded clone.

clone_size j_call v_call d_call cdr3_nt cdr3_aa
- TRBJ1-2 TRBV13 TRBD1 TGTGCCAGCAGCTTAGAAACAGGGGATGGCTACACCTTC CASSLETGDGYTF
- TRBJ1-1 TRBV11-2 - TGTGCCAGCAGCTTAGGACAAAGGGCTTTCTTT CASSLGQRAFF
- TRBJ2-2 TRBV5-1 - TGCGCCAGCAGCTTGGCAGGAGGTAGCGCGAACACCGGGGAGCTGTTTTTT CASSLAGGSANTGELFF
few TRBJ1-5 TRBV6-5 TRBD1 TGTGCCAGTTCTGCAGGGGGCATTCAGCCCCAGCATTTT CASSAGGIQPQHF
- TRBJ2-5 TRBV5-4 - TGTGCCAGCAGCTTGGAGAACGGGGTCCAAGAGACCCAGTACTTC CASSLENGVQETQYF
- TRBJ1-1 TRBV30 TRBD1 TGTGCCTGGGCCACAGGGGCGATGAACACTGAAGCTTTCTTT CAWATGAMNTEAFF
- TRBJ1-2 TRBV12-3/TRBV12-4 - TGTGCCAGCAGCTCGCAAGAAGCCTATGGCTACACCTTC CASSSQEAYGYTF
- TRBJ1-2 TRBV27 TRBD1 TGTGCCAGCAGATACAGGGGCTCTAACTATGGCTACACCTTC CASRYRGSNYGYTF
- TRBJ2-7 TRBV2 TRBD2 TGTGCCAGCAGTCCCAAAGGAGGCGGGAGCGTCTCCTACGAGCAGTACTTC CASSPKGGGSVSYEQYF
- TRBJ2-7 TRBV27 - TGTGCCAGCAGCTTCCTAGGGAGAGCGGTCGAGCAGTACTTC CASSFLGRAVEQYF
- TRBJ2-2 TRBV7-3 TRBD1 TGTGCCAGCAGCCCTACAGGGGGCAGGGACACCGGGGAGCTGTTTTTT CASSPTGGRDTGELFF
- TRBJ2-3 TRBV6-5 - TGTGCCAGCAGTTACTCGATGTGGGGGCGCACAGATACGCAGTATTTT CASSYSMWGRTDTQYF
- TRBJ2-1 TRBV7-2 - TGTGCCAGCAGCTTAGCTGGCAACAATGAGCAGTTCTTC CASSLAGNNEQFF
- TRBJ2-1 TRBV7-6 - TGTGCCAGCAGCTTAGAAGGGACTGGCTCCTACAATGAGCAGTTCTTC CASSLEGTGSYNEQFF
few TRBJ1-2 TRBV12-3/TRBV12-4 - TGTGCCAGCAGTTTGACAGCTAACTATGGCTACACCTTC CASSLTANYGYTF